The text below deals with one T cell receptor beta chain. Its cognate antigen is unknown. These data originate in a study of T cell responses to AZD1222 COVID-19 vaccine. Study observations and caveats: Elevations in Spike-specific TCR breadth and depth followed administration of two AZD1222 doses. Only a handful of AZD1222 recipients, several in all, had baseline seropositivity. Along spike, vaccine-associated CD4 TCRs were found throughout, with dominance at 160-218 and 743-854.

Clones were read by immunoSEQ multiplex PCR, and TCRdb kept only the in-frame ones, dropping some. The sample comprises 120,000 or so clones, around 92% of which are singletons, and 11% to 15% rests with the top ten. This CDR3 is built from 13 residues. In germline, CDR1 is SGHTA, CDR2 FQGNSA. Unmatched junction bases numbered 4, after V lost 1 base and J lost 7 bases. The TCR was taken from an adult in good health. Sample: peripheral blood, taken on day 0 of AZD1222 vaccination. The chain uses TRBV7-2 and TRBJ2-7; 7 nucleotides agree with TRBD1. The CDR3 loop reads CASSLGTGDEQYF. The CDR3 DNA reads TGTGCCAGCAGCTTAGGTACAGGGGATGAGCAGTACTTC.